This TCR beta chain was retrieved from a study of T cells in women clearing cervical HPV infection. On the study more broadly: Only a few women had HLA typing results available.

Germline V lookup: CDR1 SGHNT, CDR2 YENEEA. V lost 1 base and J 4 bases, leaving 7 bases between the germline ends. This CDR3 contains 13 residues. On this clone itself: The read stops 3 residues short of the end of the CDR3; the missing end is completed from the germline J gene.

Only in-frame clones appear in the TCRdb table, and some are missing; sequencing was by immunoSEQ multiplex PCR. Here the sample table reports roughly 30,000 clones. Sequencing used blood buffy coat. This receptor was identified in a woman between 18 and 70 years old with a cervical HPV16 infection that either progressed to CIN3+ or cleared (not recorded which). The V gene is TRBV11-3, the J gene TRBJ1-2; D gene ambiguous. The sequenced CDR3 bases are TGTGCCAGCAGCTTAGCACAGACCTATGGC. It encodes CASSLAQTYG. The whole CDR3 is CASSLAQTYGYTF.